This T cell receptor (beta chain) was recovered during a study of shared clonotypes between healthy human individuals. Sequencing was performed with immunoSEQ multiplex PCR; in TCRdb, only in-frame clones are kept and a portion is missing. The sample holds a few million clones, approximately 92% seen once. V lost 5 bases and J lost 4, with 18 bases in between. Germline-derived CDR1 and CDR2 are MNHNY and SVGAGI (reference sequence). CDR3 size: 15 residues. The clonotype originates from a man between 18 and 29 years old in good health. This sequence joins TRBV6-6 and TRBJ2-7, with D possibly TRBD2 on 5 matching bases. Input material: naive CD4+ T cells sorted from blood. The subset here: CD45RA+ positively selected. In DNA form, the CDR3 reads TGTGCCAGCAGTCCCCTGACTACCCCCCTTTACGAGCAGTACTTC. It is translated as CASSPLTTPLYEQYF.